Listed here are 17 T cell receptor beta chains from one sample, sequenced in a study of PD-1 blockade in classical Hodgkin lymphoma. Clones were sequenced by immunoSEQ multiplex PCR, and TCRdb holds only the in-frame ones, with some missing. Of about 36,000 clones listed, 69% are singletons. All the patients suffered relapse after autologous stem cell transplantation, and brentuximab vedotin exposure differed. The sample here was peripheral blood mononuclear cells (PBMCs), taken before the second cycle of nivolumab. The receptors derive from a human donor with classical Hodgkin lymphoma.

The chain combines TRBV10-3 with TRBJ2-7; the D gene is possibly TRBD1 (6 bases). Germline CDR1 ENHRY, CDR2 SYGVKD. CDR3 length: 12 residues. V was clipped by 6 bases and J by 3 bases, with 9 bases between them. The DNA for the CDR3 is TGTGCCATCAGCCTACAGGGCTACGAGCAGTACTTC. Its translation: CAISLQGYEQYF.

The chain couples TRBV28 to TRBJ2-1; D not resolved. This CDR3 spans 11 amino acids. The germline V gene has CDR1 MDHEN and CDR2 SYDVKM. Trimming removed 3 bases from V and 9 bases from J, with 6 bases in between. The CDR3 DNA reads TGTGCCAGCAGTTTCGGCCGTGAGCAGTTCTTC. It translates to CASSFGREQFF.

Concerning this clone itself: This sample includes further DNA sequences coding for the same CDR3. The chain joins TRBV18 to TRBJ2-1, with D hard to call. Germline V lookup: CDR1 KGHSH, CDR2 LQKENI. V shed 2 bases and J shed 9 bases, with 8 bases lying between them. The CDR3 length is 12 residues. CDR3 nucleotides: TGTGCCAGCTCACCAAGTGTGGGTGAGCAGTTCTTC. Translated: CASSPSVGEQFF.

The rearrangement joins TRBV19 to TRBJ2-5; perhaps D is TRBD1 or TRBD2 (5 bases each). In germline, CDR1 is LNHDA, CDR2 SQIVND (reference sequence). Trimming cost V 5 bases and J 1 base, with 11 bases left between them. The CDR3 length is 14 residues. This CDR3 reads CASSGHGVQETQYF. As DNA, the CDR3 is TGTGCCAGTAGTGGACACGGGGTCCAAGAGACCCAGTACTTC.

This chain connects TRBV5-4 to TRBJ2-5; 8 nucleotides agree with TRBD1. The CDR3 runs to 14 residues. The junction had 9 bases not matched to a gene; V was cut back by 4 bases and J by 7 bases. Germline assignment: CDR1 SGHNT and CDR2 YYREEE (reference sequence). CDR3 region: CASSLDRVFPTQYF. CDR3 nucleotide sequence: TGTGCCAGCAGCCTGGACAGGGTGTTTCCGACCCAGTACTTC.

The chain has TRBV6-5 and TRBJ2-7; possible D gene TRBD2, 6 bases. The germline CDR1 and CDR2 sequences are MNHEY and SVGAGI. Between the trimmed V and J ends, which lost 3 bases and 2 bases, there was a span of 11 bases. This CDR3 is built from 14 residues. The CDR3 region is CASSYVGGPYEQYF. In nucleotides, the CDR3 is TGTGCCAGCAGTTATGTGGGAGGTCCCTACGAGCAGTACTTC.

This chain joins TRBV18 and TRBJ2-7; TRBD2 might be the D (5 bases). This CDR3 is built from 13 residues. CDR1 and CDR2 from the germline V gene are KGHSH and LQKENI. Trimming cost V 0 bases and J 4 bases, with 7 bases left between them. The CDR3 DNA follows: TGTGCCAGCTCACCACCCACGGGATACGAGCAGTACTTC. Its translation is CASSPPTGYEQYF.

This clone was seen ten or more times. The DNA for the CDR3 is TGTGCCTGGAGTGGTTGGGGAGGTAATTCACCCCTCCACTTT. As protein: CAWSGWGGNSPLHF. The chain couples TRBV30 to TRBJ1-6, with D hard to call. Trimming removed 1 base from V and 6 bases from J, with 10 bases in between. The CDR3 is made up of 14 amino acids. From germline, CDR1 is GTSNPN and CDR2 SVGIG (reference sequence). Combining the CDR3 with reference TRBV30 and TRBJ1-6 gives the whole variable domain SQTIHQWPATLVQPVGSPLSLECTVEGTSNPNLYWYRQAAGRGLQLLFYSVGIGQISSEVPQNLSASRPQDRQFILSSKKLLLSDSGFYLCAWSGWGGNSPLHFGNGTRLTVT.

This chain links TRBV18 with TRBJ2-1; D gene ambiguous. CDR1 is KGHSH and CDR2 is LQKENI in the germline V gene. V lost 3 bases and J 6 bases, leaving 6 bases between the germline ends. The CDR3 is made up of 12 amino acids. CDR3: CASSPRRNEQFF. In nucleotides, the CDR3 is TGTGCCAGCTCACCCAGACGCAATGAGCAGTTCTTC.

CDR3 nucleotides: TGTGCCAGCTCACCGATAGAAATGAACACTGAAGCTTTCTTT. Its translation: CASSPIEMNTEAFF. The chain carries TRBV18 and TRBJ1-1; D is unresolved. The CDR3 is 14 amino acids. Germline V gene sequence: CDR1 KGHSH, CDR2 LQKENI. V gave up 3 bases and J gave up 0 bases, with 8 bases separating them.

The genes are TRBV28 and TRBJ1-5; D remains ambiguous. The V and J ends lost 5 bases and 8 bases respectively, with 10 bases between them. CDR1 and CDR2 from the germline V gene are MDHEN and SYDVKM. The CDR3 is made up of 12 amino acids. The CDR3 sequence is CASSGRVEPQHF. The DNA of the CDR3 is TGTGCCAGCAGTGGCCGCGTGGAGCCCCAGCATTTT.

The chain combines TRBV5-6 with TRBJ2-2, with unresolved D. Germline V lookup: CDR1 SGHDT, CDR2 YYEEEE. V lost 4 bases to trimming and J lost 9 bases, with 22 bases between them. This CDR3 spans 16 amino acids. CDR3 DNA sequence: TGTGCCAGCAGCCGCTTAAGCTACAGCGTCAGGCGGGAGCTGTTTTTT. Translated, it gives CASSRLSYSVRRELFF. The complete variable domain, with remaining parts taken from reference TRBV5-6 and TRBJ2-2, reads DAGVTQSPTHLIKTRGQQVTLRCSPKSGHDTVSWYQQALGQGPQFIFQYYEEEERQRGNFPDRFSGHQFPNYSSELNVNALLLGDSALYLCASSRLSYSVRRELFFGEGSRLTVL.

This clone was counted only a few times. This sequence joins TRBV2 and TRBJ2-7; D not certain. Trimming left V 8 bases short and J 0 bases short, with 14 bases between. The CDR3 is 14 residues long. CDR1 is SNHLY and CDR2 is FYNNEI in the germline V gene. The CDR3 DNA reads as TGTGCCAGCCGGGCAGCCCTGAGCTCCTACGAGCAGTACTTC. Its translation: CASRAALSSYEQYF.

The rearrangement uses TRBV11-2 and TRBJ2-3; D gene unclear. Trimming removed 2 bases at V and 4 bases at J, with 4 bases between. The CDR3 runs 12 residues. Germline CDR1 reads SGHAT; CDR2 reads FQNNGV. The CDR3 is CASSLYPDTQYF. As DNA, the CDR3 is TGTGCCAGCAGCTTATATCCAGATACGCAGTATTTT.

This clone occurred a few times. V is TRBV5-1 and J is TRBJ1-2; 7 bases align to TRBD1. The CDR3 has 14 residues. V was pared by 3 bases and J by 8 bases, with 10 bases of the junction left unmatched. The germline gives CDR1 SGHRS, CDR2 YFSETQ. The CDR3 DNA sequence: TGCGCCAGCAGCTCTGGGACAGCCTTTCGAGGCTACACCTTC. The encoded protein is CASSSGTAFRGYTF.

At least ten counts were recorded for this clone. The chain carries TRBV30 and TRBJ1-6, with unresolved D. The germline CDR1 and CDR2 sequences are GTSNPN and SVGIG (reference sequence). Trimming pared 0 bases from V and 14 bases from J, leaving 20 bases between. This CDR3 comprises 15 residues. CDR3 DNA: TGTGCCTGGAGTGTCGCCGGGAATACCCCAGGATCCCTCCACTTT. It is translated as CAWSVAGNTPGSLHF.

This chain links TRBV28 with TRBJ2-5; 9 nucleotides line up with TRBD2. Germline CDR1 reads MDHEN; CDR2 reads SYDVKM. This CDR3 spans 14 amino acids. V lost 5 bases, J lost 4 bases, and 5 bases stayed unmatched. The DNA for the CDR3 is TGTGCCAGCAGTGCCGGGACTAGCAGAGAGACCCAGTACTTC. This codes for CASSAGTSRETQYF.